This T cell receptor beta chain was identified during a study of T cell changes during pregnancy in multiple sclerosis. Profiled with immunoSEQ multiplex PCR; TCRdb holds only in-frame clones, not every one. The sample consists of roughly 76,000 clones, 85% to 95% of them appearing once. V was pared by 2 bases and J by 4 bases, with 5 bases of the junction left unmatched. The V gene's germline CDR1 is SGHNT and CDR2 YYREEE (reference sequence). This CDR3 spans 14 amino acids. This sequence joins TRBV5-4 and TRBJ1-2; TRBD1 agrees at 7 bases. The sequence was obtained from a female donor with multiple sclerosis, enrolled in a pregnancy study. The sequencing here drew on CD4+ T cells from peripheral blood mononuclear cells, taken after pregnancy. CDR3 sequence: CASSFTGTAYGYTF. For the CDR3, the DNA is TGTGCCAGCAGCTTTACCGGGACAGCCTATGGCTACACCTTC.